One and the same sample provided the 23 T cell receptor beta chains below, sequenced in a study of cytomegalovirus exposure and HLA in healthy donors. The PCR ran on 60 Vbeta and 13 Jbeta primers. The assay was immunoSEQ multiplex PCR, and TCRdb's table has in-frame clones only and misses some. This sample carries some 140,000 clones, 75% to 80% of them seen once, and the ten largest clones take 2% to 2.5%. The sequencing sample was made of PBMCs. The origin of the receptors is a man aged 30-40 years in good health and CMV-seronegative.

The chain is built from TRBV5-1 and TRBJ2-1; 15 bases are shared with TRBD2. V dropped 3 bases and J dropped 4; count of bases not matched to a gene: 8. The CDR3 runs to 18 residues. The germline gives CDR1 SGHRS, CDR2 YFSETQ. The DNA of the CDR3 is TGCGCCAGCAGCTCCGGGACTAGCGGGAGGAGGATATACAATGAGCAGTTCTTC. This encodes CASSSGTSGRRIYNEQFF.

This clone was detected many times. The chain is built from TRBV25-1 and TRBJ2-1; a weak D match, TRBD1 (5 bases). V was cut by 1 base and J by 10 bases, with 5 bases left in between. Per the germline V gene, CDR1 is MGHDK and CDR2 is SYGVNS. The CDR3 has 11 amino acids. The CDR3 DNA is TGTGCCAGCAGTGAATGGGGCGAGCAGTTCTTC. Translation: CASSEWGEQFF. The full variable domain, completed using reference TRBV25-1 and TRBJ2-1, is EADIYQTPRYLVIGTGKKITLECSQTMGHDKMYWYQQDPGMELHLIHYSYGVNSTEKGDLSSESTVSRIRTEHFPLTLESARPSHTSQYLCASSEWGEQFFGPGTRLTVL.

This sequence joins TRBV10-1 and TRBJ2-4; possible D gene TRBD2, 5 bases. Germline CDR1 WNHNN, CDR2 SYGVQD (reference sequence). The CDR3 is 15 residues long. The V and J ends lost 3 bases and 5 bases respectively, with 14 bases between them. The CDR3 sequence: CASSDAGPGQNIQYF. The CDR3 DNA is TGCGCCAGCAGTGACGCGGGCCCAGGCCAAAACATTCAGTACTTC.

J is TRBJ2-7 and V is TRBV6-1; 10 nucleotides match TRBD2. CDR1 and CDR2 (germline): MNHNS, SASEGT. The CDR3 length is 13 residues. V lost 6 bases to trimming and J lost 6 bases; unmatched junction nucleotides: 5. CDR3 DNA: TGTGCCAGCAGCCTAGCGGGAGTGGGCGAGCAGTACTTC. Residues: CASSLAGVGEQYF.

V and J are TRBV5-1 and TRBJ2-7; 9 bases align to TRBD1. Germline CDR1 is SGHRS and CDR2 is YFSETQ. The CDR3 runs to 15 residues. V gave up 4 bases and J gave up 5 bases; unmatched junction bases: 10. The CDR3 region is CASSGQGTRLDEQYF. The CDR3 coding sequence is TGCGCCAGCAGCGGACAGGGGACCCGTCTCGACGAGCAGTACTTC. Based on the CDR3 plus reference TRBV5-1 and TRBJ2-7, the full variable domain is KAGVTQTPRYLIKTRGQQVTLSCSPISGHRSVSWYQQTPGQGLQFLFEYFSETQRNKGNFPGRFSGRQFSNSRSEMNVSTLELGDSALYLCASSGQGTRLDEQYFGPGTRLTVT.

CDR3 sequence: CASSLRGTSTDTQYF. CDR3 DNA sequence: TGCGCCAGCAGCTTGAGGGGCACTAGCACAGATACGCAGTATTTT. This sequence joins TRBV5-1 and TRBJ2-3; perhaps TRBD1 as D (5 bases). Per the germline V gene, CDR1 is SGHRS and CDR2 is YFSETQ. The CDR3 totals 15 residues. V was shortened by 1 base and J by 0 bases, with 9 bases between the two germline ends.

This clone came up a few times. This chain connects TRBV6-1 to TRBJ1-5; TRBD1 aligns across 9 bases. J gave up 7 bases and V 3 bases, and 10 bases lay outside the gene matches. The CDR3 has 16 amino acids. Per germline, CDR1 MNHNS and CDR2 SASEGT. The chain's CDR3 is CASSDPGQGLEQPQHF. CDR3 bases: TGTGCCAGCAGTGATCCGGGACAGGGACTCGAACAGCCCCAGCATTTT.

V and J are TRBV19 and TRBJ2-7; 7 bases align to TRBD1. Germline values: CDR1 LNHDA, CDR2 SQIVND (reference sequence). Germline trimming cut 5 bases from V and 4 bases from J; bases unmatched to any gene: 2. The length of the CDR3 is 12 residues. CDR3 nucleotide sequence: TGTGCCAGTAGTGACAGGGCGTACGAGCAGTACTTC. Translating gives CASSDRAYEQYF.

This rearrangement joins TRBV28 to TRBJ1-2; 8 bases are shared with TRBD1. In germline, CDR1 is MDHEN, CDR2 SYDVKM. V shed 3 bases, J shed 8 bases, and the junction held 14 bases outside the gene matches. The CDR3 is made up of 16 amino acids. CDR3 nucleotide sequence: TGTGCCAGCAGTTTCGCGACAAGGACAGGGAAAGGGGGCTACACCTTC. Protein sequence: CASSFATRTGKGGYTF.

The CDR3 sequence is CASSLGGGNSYEQYF. Written as DNA, the CDR3 is TGTGCCAGCAGCTTAGGCGGCGGGAACTCCTACGAGCAGTACTTC. The genes are TRBV11-1 and TRBJ2-7, with D maybe TRBD2 (6 bases). The CDR3 totals 15 residues. With 1 base removed from V and 0 bases from J, the gap between germline ends came to 10 bases. Germline CDR1 reads SGHAT; CDR2 reads FQDESV (reference sequence).

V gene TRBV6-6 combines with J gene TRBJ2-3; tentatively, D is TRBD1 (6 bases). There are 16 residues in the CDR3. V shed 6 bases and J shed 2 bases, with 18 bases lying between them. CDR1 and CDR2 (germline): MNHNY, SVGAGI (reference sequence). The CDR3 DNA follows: TGTGCCAGCAGGCAGCCGGGACAACCCTTCACAGATACGCAGTATTTT. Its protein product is CASRQPGQPFTDTQYF.

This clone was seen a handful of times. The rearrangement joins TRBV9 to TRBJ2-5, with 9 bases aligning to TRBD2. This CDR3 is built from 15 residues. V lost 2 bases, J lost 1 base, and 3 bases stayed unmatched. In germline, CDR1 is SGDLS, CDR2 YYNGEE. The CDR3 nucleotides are TGTGCCAGCAGCGTTCATAGCGGGGGCCAAGAGACCCAGTACTTC. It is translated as CASSVHSGGQETQYF. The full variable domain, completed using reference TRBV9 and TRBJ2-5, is DSGVTQTPKHLITATGQRVTLRCSPRSGDLSVYWYQQSLDQGLQFLIQYYNGEERAKGNILERFSAQQFPDLHSELNLSSLELGDSALYFCASSVHSGGQETQYFGPGTRLLVL.

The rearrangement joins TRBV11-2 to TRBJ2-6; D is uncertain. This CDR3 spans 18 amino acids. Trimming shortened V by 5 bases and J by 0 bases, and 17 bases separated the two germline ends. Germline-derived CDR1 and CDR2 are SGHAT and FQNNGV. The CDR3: CASSPRVAPFSGANVLTF. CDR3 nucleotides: TGTGCCAGCAGCCCGAGAGTAGCTCCTTTCTCTGGGGCCAACGTCCTGACTTTC.

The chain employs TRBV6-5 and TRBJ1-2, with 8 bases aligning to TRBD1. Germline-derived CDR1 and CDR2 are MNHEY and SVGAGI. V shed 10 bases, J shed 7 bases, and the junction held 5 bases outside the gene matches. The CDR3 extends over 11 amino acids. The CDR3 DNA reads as TGTGCCATCGGACAGGGCGGTGGCTACACCTTC. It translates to CAIGQGGGYTF.

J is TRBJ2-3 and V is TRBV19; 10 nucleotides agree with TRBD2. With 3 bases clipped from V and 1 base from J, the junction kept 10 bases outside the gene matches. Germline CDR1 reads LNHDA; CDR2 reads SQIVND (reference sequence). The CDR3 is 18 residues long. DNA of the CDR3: TGTGCCAGTAGTATTGCTAGCGGGAGTGAATACGGCACAGATACGCAGTATTTT. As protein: CASSIASGSEYGTDTQYF.

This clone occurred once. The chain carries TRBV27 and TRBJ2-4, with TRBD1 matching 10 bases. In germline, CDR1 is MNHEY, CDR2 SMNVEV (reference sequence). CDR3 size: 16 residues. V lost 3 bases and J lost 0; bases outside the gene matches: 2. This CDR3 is CASSLGQGLAKNIQYF. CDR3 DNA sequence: TGTGCCAGCAGTTTGGGACAGGGGCTAGCCAAAAACATTCAGTACTTC.

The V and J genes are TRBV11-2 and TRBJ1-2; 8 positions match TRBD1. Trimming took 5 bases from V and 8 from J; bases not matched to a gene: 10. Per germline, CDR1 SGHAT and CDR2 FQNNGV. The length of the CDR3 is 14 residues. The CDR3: CASSPTTGAGGYTF. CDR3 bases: TGTGCCAGCAGCCCAACGACAGGGGCAGGGGGCTACACCTTC.

The CDR3 region is CASSPVGQNYEQYF. In nucleotides, the CDR3 is TGTGCCAGCAGCCCCGTCGGACAGAACTACGAGCAGTACTTC. The rearrangement uses TRBV5-4 and TRBJ2-7, with D maybe TRBD1 (6 bases). Deletions cut 4 bases from V and 3 bases from J, with 14 bases between. This CDR3 region has 14 residues. Germline V lookup: CDR1 SGHNT, CDR2 YYREEE (reference sequence).

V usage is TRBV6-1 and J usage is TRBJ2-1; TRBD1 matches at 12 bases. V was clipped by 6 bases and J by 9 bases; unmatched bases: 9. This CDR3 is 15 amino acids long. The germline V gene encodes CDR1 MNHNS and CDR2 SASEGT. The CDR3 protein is CASSRPGQGAGEQFF. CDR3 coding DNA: TGTGCCAGCAGCAGACCGGGACAGGGGGCAGGTGAGCAGTTCTTC.

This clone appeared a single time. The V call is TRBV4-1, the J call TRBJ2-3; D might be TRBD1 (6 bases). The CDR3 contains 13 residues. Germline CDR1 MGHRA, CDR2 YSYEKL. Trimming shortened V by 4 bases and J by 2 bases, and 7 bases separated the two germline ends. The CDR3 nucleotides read TGCGCCAGCAGCCGGGACACCACAGATACGCAGTATTTT. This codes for CASSRDTTDTQYF.

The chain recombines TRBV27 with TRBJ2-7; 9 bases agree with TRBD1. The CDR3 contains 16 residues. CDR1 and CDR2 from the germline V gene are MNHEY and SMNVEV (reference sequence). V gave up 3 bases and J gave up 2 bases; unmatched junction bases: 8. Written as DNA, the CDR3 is TGTGCCAGCAGTTTCCCCGGGGACAGGGCTGCCTACGAGCAGTACTTC. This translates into CASSFPGDRAAYEQYF.

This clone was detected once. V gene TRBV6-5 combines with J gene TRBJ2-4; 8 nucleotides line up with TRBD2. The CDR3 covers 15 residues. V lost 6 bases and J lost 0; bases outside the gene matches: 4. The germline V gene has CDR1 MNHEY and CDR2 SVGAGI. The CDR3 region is CASRAGGLAKNIQYF. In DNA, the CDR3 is TGTGCCAGCAGGGCGGGGGGTTTAGCCAAAAACATTCAGTACTTC.

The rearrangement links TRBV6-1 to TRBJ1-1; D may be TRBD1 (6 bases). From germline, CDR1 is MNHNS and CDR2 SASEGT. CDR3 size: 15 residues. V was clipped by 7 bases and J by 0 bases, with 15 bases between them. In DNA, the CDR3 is TGTGCCAGCAACCCGGGGGGGGGCGTGAACACTGAAGCTTTCTTT. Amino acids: CASNPGGGVNTEAFF.